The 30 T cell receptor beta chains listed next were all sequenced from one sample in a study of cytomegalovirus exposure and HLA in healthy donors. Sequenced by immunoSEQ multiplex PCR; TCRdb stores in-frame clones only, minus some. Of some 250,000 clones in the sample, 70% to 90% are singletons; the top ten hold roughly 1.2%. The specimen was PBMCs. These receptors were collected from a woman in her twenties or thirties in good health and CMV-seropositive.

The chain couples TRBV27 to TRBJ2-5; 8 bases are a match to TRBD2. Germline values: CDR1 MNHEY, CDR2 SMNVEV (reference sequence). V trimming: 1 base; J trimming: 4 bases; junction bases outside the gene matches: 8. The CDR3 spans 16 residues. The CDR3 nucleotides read TGTGCCAGCAGTTTATGGGTCGGGACTAGTTCAGAGACCCAGTACTTC. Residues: CASSLWVGTSSETQYF.

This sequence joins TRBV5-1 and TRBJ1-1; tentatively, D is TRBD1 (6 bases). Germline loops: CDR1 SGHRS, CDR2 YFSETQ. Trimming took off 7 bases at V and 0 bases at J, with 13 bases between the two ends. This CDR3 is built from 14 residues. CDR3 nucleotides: TGCGCCAGCCAACAGGGTATCATGAACACTGAAGCTTTCTTT. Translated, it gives CASQQGIMNTEAFF.

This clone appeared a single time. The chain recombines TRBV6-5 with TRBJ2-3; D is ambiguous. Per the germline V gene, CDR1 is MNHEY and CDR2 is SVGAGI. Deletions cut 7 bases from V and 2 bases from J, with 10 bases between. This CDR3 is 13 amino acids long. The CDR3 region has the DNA TGTGCCAGCACCGAAGACTCCACAGATACGCAGTATTTT. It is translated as CASTEDSTDTQYF.

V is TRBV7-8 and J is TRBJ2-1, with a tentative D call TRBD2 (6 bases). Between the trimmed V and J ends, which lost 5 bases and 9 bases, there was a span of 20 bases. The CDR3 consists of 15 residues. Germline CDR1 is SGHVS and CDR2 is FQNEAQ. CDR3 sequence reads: CASSAIQWRGGEQFF. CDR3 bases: TGTGCCAGCAGCGCGATTCAATGGCGGGGTGGTGAGCAGTTCTTC.

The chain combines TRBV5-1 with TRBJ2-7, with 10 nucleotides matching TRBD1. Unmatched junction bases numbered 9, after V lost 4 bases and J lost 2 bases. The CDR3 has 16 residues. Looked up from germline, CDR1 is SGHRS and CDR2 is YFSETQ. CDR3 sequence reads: CASSPTGQGGTYEQYF. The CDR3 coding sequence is TGCGCCAGCAGCCCGACCGGACAGGGGGGGACCTACGAGCAGTACTTC.

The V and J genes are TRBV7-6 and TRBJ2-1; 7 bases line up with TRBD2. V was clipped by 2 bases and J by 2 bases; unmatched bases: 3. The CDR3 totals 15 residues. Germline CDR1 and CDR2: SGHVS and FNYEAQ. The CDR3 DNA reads TGTGCCAGCAGCTTAATAAGCGGGGCCTACAATGAGCAGTTCTTC. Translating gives CASSLISGAYNEQFF.

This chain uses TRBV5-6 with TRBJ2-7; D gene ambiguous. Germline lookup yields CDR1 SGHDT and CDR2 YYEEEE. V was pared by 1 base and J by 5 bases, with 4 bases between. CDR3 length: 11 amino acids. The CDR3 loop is CASSLYNEQYF. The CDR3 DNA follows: TGTGCCAGCAGCTTGTACAACGAGCAGTACTTC.

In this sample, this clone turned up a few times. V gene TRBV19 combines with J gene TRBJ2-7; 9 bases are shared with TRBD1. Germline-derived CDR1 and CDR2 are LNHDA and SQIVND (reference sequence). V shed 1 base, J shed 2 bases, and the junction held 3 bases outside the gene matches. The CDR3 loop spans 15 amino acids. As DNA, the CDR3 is TGTGCCAGTAGTATAGGGGGGACAGGGACCTACGAGCAGTACTTC. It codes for CASSIGGTGTYEQYF.

The CDR3 DNA sequence: TGCGCCAGCAGCTCGGGGGTCGTAGGGACTGAAGCTTTCTTT. Translated, it gives CASSSGVVGTEAFF. The chain recombines TRBV5-1 with TRBJ1-1; D might be TRBD1 (5 bases). The V and J ends lost 3 bases and 5 bases respectively, with 14 bases between them. This CDR3 is 14 amino acids long. Germline V gives CDR1 SGHRS, CDR2 YFSETQ.

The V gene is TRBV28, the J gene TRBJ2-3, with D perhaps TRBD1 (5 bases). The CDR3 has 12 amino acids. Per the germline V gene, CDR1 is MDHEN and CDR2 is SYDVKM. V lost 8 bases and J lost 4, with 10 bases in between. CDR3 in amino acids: CASARVPDTQYF. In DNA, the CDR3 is TGTGCCAGCGCCAGGGTCCCAGATACGCAGTATTTT.

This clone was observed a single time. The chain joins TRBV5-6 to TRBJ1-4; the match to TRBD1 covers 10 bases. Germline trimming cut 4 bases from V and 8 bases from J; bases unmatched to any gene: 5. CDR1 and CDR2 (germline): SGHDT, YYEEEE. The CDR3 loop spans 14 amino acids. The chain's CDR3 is CASSGTGVDEKLFF. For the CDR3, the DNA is TGTGCCAGCAGCGGGACAGGGGTCGACGAAAAACTGTTTTTT.

CDR3 coding DNA: TGTGCCAGTAGTGGGAGCGGAAGGTACGAGCAGTACTTC. Translated: CASSGSGRYEQYF. V usage is TRBV19 and J usage is TRBJ2-7; tentative D call: TRBD2 (5 bases). CDR1 is LNHDA, CDR2 SQIVND, per germline (reference sequence). There are 13 residues in the CDR3. V dropped 5 bases and J dropped 4 bases, with 12 bases sitting between them.

The CDR3 loop is CASSDPGGGDEQFF. CDR3 DNA sequence: TGTGCCAGCAGTGATCCGGGGGGGGGCGATGAGCAGTTCTTC. The genes are TRBV6-4 and TRBJ2-1, with TRBD2 matching over 8 bases. The CDR3 has 14 amino acids. The J segment lost 8 bases and the V segment lost 3 bases, leaving 6 bases of the junction unmatched. The germline CDR1 and CDR2 sequences are MRHNA and SNTAGT.

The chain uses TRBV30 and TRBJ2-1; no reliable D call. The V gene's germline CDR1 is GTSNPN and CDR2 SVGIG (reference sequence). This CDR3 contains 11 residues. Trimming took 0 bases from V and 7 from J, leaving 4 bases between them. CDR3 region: CAWSVENEQFF. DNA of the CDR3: TGTGCCTGGAGTGTTGAGAATGAGCAGTTCTTC.

The chain's CDR3 is CASNRDRGREQYF. CDR3 DNA sequence: TGTGCCAGCAACCGGGACAGGGGGCGCGAGCAGTACTTC. The gene calls are TRBV28 and TRBJ2-7; 12 bases fit TRBD1. After removal of 7 bases from V and 6 bases from J, the junction contained 4 bases not matched to a gene. The CDR3 runs 13 residues. CDR1 is MDHEN and CDR2 is SYDVKM in the germline V gene.

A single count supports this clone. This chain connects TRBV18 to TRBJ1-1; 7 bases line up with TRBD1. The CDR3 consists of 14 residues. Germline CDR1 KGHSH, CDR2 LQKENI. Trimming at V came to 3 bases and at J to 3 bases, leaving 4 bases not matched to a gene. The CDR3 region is CASSPQTGHTEAFF. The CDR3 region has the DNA TGTGCCAGCTCACCTCAGACAGGGCACACTGAAGCTTTCTTT.

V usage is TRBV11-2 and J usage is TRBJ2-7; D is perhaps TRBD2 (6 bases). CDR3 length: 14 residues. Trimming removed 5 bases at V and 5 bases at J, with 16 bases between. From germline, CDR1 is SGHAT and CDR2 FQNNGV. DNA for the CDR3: TGTGCCAGCAGCCCCCTGACTAGTTTTAACGAGCAGTACTTC. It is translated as CASSPLTSFNEQYF. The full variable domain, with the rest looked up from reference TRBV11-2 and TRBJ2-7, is EAGVAQSPRYKIIEKRQSVAFWCNPISGHATLYWYQQILGQGPKLLIQFQNNGVVDDSQLPKDRFSAERLKGVDSTLKIQPAKLEDSAVYLCASSPLTSFNEQYFGPGTRLTVT.

CDR3 in DNA: TGTGCCAGCTCACCAACTAGCGGGGCTTACTACCATAACTATGGCTACACCTTC. Protein product: CASSPTSGAYYHNYGYTF. This chain links TRBV18 with TRBJ1-2, with D possibly being TRBD1 (5 bases). Per the germline V gene, CDR1 is KGHSH and CDR2 is LQKENI. V was clipped by 2 bases and J by 1 base, with 20 bases between them. The CDR3 is 18 amino acids. Full variable domain (remainder filled in from reference TRBV18 and TRBJ1-2): NAGVMQNPRHLVRRRGQEARLRCSPMKGHSHVYWYRQLPEEGLKFMVYLQKENIIDESGMPKERFSAEFPKEGPSILRIQQVVRGDSAAYFCASSPTSGAYYHNYGYTFGSGTRLTVV.

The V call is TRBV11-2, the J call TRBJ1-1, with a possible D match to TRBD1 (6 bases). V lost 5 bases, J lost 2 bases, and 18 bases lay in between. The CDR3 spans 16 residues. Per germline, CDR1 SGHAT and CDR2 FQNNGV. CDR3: CASSPGQSGRNTEAFF. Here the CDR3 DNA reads TGTGCCAGCAGCCCAGGACAGTCGGGCCGTAACACTGAAGCTTTCTTT.

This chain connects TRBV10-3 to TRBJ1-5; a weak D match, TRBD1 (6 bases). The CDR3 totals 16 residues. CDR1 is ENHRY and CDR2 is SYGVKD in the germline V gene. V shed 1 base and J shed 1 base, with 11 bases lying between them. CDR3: CAISEWGGASNQPQHF. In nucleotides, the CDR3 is TGTGCCATCAGTGAGTGGGGGGGGGCAAGCAATCAGCCCCAGCATTTT.

The DNA for the CDR3 is TGTGCCAGCAGCCAAGGCGATAGCGGGAGCGCTTACGAGCAGTACTTC. It encodes CASSQGDSGSAYEQYF. This chain connects TRBV4-2 to TRBJ2-7, with 9 nucleotides matching TRBD2. The CDR3 has 16 residues. Losses at the gene ends were 1 base for V and 4 bases for J; bases not matched to a gene: 8. Germline lookup yields CDR1 LGHNA and CDR2 YNFKEQ.

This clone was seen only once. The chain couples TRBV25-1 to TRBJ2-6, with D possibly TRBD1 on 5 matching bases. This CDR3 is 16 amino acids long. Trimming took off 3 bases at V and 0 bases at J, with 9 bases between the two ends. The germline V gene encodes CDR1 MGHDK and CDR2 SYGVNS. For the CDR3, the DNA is TGTGCCAGCAGTGATCGACAGATCTCTGGGGCCAACGTCCTGACTTTC. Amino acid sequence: CASSDRQISGANVLTF.

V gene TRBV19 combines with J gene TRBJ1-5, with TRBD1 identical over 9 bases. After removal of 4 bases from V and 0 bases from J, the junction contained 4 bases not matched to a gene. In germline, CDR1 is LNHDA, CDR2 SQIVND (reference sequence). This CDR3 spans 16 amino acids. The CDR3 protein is CASSRGQGYSNQPQHF. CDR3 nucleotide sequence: TGTGCCAGTAGTAGGGGACAGGGTTATAGCAATCAGCCCCAGCATTTT.

The CDR3 DNA reads as TGTGCCAGCAGCCCCCGGACAGGTCCCTACGAGCAGTACTTC. Translating gives CASSPRTGPYEQYF. The rearrangement joins TRBV7-6 to TRBJ2-7, with TRBD1 matching over 7 bases. V shed 5 bases, J shed 2 bases, and the junction held 6 bases outside the gene matches. The CDR3 totals 14 residues. Looked up from germline, CDR1 is SGHVS and CDR2 is FNYEAQ.

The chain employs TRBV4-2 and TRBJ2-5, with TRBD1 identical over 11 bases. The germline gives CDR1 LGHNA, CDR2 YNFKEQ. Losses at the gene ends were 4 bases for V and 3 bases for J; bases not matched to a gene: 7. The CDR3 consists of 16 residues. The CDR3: CASSPRTGGRKETQYF. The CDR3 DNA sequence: TGTGCCAGCAGCCCAAGGACAGGGGGCAGGAAAGAGACCCAGTACTTC.

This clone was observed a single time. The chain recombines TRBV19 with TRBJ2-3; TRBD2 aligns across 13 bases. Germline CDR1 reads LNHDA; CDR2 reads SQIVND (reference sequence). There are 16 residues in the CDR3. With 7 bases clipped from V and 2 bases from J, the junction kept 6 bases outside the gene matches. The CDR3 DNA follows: TGTGCCAGTAATCCGGGACTAGCGGGAAACACAGATACGCAGTATTTT. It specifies CASNPGLAGNTDTQYF.

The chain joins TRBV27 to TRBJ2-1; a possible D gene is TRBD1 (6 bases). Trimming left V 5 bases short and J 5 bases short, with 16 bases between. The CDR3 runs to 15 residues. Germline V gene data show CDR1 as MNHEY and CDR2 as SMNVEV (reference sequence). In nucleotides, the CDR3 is TGTGCCAGCAGTCTACAGGGCGGCGGGCACAATGAGCAGTTCTTC. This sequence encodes CASSLQGGGHNEQFF.

CDR3 DNA: TGCGCCAGCAGCTTGGTGAGTGTCTCTTTCTACGAGCAGTACTTC. It encodes CASSLVSVSFYEQYF. The V and J genes are TRBV5-1 and TRBJ2-7; D gene unclear. This CDR3 contains 15 residues. Germline CDR1 SGHRS, CDR2 YFSETQ. V was pared by 0 bases and J by 3 bases, with 13 bases between.

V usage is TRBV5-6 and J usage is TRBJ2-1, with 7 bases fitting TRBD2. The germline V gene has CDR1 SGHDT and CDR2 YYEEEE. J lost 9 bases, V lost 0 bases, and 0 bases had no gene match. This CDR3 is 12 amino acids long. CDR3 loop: CASSLGTSEQFF. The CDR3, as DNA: TGTGCCAGCAGCTTGGGGACTAGTGAGCAGTTCTTC. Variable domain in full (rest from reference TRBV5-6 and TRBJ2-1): DAGVTQSPTHLIKTRGQQVTLRCSPKSGHDTVSWYQQALGQGPQFIFQYYEEEERQRGNFPDRFSGHQFPNYSSELNVNALLLGDSALYLCASSLGTSEQFFGPGTRLTVL.

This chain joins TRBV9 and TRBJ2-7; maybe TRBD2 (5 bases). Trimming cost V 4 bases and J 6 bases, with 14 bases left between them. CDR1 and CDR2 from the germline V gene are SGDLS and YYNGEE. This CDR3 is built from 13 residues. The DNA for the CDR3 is TGTGCCAGCAGCCGAACGGGAACCGGCGAGCAGTACTTC. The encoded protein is CASSRTGTGEQYF.